The T cell receptor (beta chain) under discussion was sequenced for a study of T-cell reconstitution after alpha-beta-depleted transplantation in children. The germline V and J ends were trimmed by 3 bases and 1 base, with 16 bases remaining between them. Germline CDR1 and CDR2: SGHRS and YFSETQ. There are 16 residues in the CDR3. In this sample, this clonotype turned up many times. Unique molecular identifiers were used to barcode this TCRbeta library. TCRdb re-derived calls from the PCR reads in MiXCR, one entry per CDR3 protein. This table holds 230,000 or so distinct CDR3 sequences, 12% found once.

This rearrangement joins TRBV5-1 to TRBJ2-5, with D perhaps being TRBD1 or TRBD2 (5 bases each). Here the sequenced sample was PBMCs from the stem cell graft donor, taken from the stem cell graft. The sequence came from a human donor who donated a stem cell graft to a child with acute lymphoblastic leukemia. The CDR3 protein is CASSSGHARVQETQYF. The DNA of the CDR3 is TGCGCCAGCAGCTCAGGACACGCGAGGGTCCAAGAGACCCAGTACTTC.